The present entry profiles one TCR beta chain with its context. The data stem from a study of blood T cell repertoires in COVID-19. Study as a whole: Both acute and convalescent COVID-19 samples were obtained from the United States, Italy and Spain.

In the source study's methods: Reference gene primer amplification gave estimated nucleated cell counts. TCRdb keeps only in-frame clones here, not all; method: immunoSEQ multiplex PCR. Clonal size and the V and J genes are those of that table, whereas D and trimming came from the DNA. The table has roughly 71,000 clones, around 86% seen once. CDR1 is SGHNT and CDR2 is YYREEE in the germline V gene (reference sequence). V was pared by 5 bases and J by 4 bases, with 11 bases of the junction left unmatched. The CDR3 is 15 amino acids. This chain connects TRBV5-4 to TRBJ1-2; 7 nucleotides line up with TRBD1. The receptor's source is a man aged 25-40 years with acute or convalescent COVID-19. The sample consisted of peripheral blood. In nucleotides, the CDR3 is TGTGCCAGCAGTCCCGGGACAGAGTCCTTCTATGGCTACACCTTC. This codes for CASSPGTESFYGYTF.